Below, 7 T cell receptor beta chains from the same sample are listed, as sequenced in a study of identical twins. Each CDR3 protein is one row after TCRdb ran MiXCR on the 5' RACE reads. Counted here are 400,000 to 550,000 distinct CDR3 sequences, approximately 24% occurring once; the ten biggest clones make up about 2.7%. In addition, the sample was reused for a study of T cells expressing NK-cell markers.

Sequenced: CD4+ T cells sorted from blood. All receptors derive from a woman aged 18 to 35 in good health.

This clonotype showed up many times. CDR3 in amino acids: CASSLAQGQQYF. As DNA, the CDR3 is TGTGCCAGCAGCTTGGCCCAGGGCCAGCAGTACTTC. The chain carries TRBV5-6 and TRBJ2-7, with D maybe TRBD1 (5 bases). This CDR3 comprises 12 residues. Trimming shortened V by 0 bases and J by 8 bases, and 9 bases separated the two germline ends. Germline CDR1 SGHDT, CDR2 YYEEEE.

This chain connects TRBV24-1 to TRBJ2-1, with TRBD2 matching over 7 bases. Per germline, CDR1 KGHDR and CDR2 SFDVKD. CDR3 length: 12 residues. J gave up 10 bases and V 5 bases, and 4 bases lay outside the gene matches. DNA for the CDR3: TGTGCCACCAGTGCTAGCGGAAGCGAGCAGTTCTTC. Its protein is CATSASGSEQFF.

The table lists this clonotype with a few counts. The V call is TRBV18, the J call TRBJ2-2; D might be TRBD2 (5 bases). The germline CDR1 and CDR2 sequences are KGHSH and LQKENI. This CDR3 has 16 residues. V was cut by 6 bases and J by 6 bases, with 20 bases left in between. Written as DNA, the CDR3 is TGTGCCAGCTCCCTCTCGAGGGAAGGGATCGCCGGGGAGCTGTTTTTT. Translating it yields CASSLSREGIAGELFF.

This clonotype came up a few times. The chain joins TRBV5-1 to TRBJ2-4; 14 bases fit TRBD2. V was pared by 3 bases and J by 9 bases, with 8 bases of the junction left unmatched. The CDR3 has 16 residues. The germline V gene has CDR1 SGHRS and CDR2 YFSETQ. The CDR3 protein is CASSYGTSGGDGIQYF. The CDR3 bases are TGCGCCAGCAGCTACGGGACTAGCGGGGGAGACGGCATTCAGTACTTC. The variable domain in full, completed from reference TRBV5-1 and TRBJ2-4, reads KAGVTQTPRYLIKTRGQQVTLSCSPISGHRSVSWYQQTPGQGLQFLFEYFSETQRNKGNFPGRFSGRQFSNSRSEMNVSTLELGDSALYLCASSYGTSGGDGIQYFGAGTRLSVL.

V usage is TRBV9 and J usage is TRBJ2-3; 11 bases map to TRBD2. Germline CDR1 SGDLS, CDR2 YYNGEE. V lost 3 bases to trimming and J lost 4 bases; unmatched junction nucleotides: 10. This CDR3 contains 17 residues. CDR3 residues: CASSALLAGARPDTQYF. The CDR3, as DNA: TGTGCCAGCAGCGCGTTACTAGCGGGGGCTAGGCCAGATACGCAGTATTTT.

The chain combines TRBV4-1 with TRBJ1-1; no clear D. The CDR3 is made up of 15 amino acids. The V end lost 4 bases, the J end lost 2 bases, and 14 bases lay between the germline ends. Germline CDR1 is MGHRA and CDR2 is YSYEKL. The CDR3 region has the DNA TGCGCCAGCAGCCCCCTCGAACGACGAAACACTGAAGCTTTCTTT. Protein: CASSPLERRNTEAFF.

The V and J genes are TRBV6-5 and TRBJ2-7; D gene unclear. The CDR3 has 12 amino acids. Trimming cost V 6 bases and J 0 bases, with 6 bases left between them. Germline CDR1 reads MNHEY; CDR2 reads SVGAGI. CDR3 bases: TGTGCCAGCAGGGGTAGCTCCTACGAGCAGTACTTC. The encoded protein is CASRGSSYEQYF.